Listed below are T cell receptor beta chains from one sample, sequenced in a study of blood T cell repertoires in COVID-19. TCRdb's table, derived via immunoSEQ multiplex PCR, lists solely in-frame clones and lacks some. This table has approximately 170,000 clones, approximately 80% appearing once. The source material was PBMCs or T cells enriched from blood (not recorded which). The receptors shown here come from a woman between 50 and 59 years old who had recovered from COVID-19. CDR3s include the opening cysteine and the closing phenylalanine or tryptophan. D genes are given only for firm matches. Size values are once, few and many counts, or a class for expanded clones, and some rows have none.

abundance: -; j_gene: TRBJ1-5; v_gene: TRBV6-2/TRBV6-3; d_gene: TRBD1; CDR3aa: CASSPDRDQPQHF; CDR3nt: TGTGCCAGCAGCCCAGACAGGGATCAGCCCCAGCATTTT
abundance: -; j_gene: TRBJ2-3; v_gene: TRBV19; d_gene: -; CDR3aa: CASSTQRKLTDTQYF; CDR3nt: TGTGCCAGTAGTACCCAGCGGAAACTCACAGATACGCAGTATTTT
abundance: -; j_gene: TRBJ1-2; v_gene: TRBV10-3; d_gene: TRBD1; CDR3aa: CAIRPGGNYGYTF; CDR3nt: TGTGCCATCAGGCCAGGGGGCAACTATGGCTACACCTTC
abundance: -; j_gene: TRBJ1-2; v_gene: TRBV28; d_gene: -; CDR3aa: CASRSAGYNYGYTF; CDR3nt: TGTGCCAGCAGGTCCGCAGGGTACAACTATGGCTACACCTTC
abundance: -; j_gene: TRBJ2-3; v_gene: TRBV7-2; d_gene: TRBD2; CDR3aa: CASSWSPGTSGNRLYF; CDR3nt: TGTGCCAGCAGCTGGAGTCCCGGGACTAGCGGGAATCGTCTGTATTTT
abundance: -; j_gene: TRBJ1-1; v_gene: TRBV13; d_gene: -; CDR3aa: CASSLDLEVLEAFF; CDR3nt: TGTGCCAGCAGCTTAGACTTGGAGGTCCTTGAAGCTTTCTTT
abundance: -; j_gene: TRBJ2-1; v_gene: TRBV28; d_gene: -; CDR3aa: CASSFGVGSSYNEQFF; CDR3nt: TGTGCCAGCAGTTTTGGGGTCGGGAGCTCCTACAATGAGCAGTTCTTC
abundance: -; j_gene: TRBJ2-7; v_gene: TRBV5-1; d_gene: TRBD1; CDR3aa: CASSSGQGAYEQYF; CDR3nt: TGCGCCAGCAGCTCTGGACAGGGGGCCTACGAGCAGTACTTC
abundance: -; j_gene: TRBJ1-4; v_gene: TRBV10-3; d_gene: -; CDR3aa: CATNSGGEKLFF; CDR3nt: TGTGCCACCAATAGCGGGGGGGAAAAACTGTTTTTT
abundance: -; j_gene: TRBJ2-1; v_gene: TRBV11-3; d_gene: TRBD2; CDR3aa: CASSRSGGPSYNEQFF; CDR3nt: TGTGCCAGCAGCCGTAGCGGGGGCCCTTCCTACAATGAGCAGTTCTTC
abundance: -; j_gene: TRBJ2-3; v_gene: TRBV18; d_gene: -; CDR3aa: CASSPRMVAGGGTDTQYF; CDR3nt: TGTGCCAGCTCACCGCGGATGGTCGCGGGCGGAGGCACAGATACGCAGTATTTT
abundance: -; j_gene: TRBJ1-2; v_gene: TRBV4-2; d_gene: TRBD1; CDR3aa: CASSQDLPVGTDSYGYTF; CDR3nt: TGTGCCAGCAGCCAAGATCTTCCAGTCGGGACAGACTCTTATGGCTACACCTTC
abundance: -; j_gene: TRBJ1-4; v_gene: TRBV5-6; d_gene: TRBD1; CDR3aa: CASSSGQGIGKLFF; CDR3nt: TGTGCCAGCAGCTCCGGACAGGGTATCGGGAAACTGTTTTTT
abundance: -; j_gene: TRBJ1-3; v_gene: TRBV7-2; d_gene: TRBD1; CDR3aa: CASSGTGYGNTIYF; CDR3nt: TGTGCCAGCAGCGGGACAGGGTACGGAAACACCATATATTTT
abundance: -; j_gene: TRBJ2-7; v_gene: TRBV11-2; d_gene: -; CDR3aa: CASSLATPIPEQYF; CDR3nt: TGTGCCAGCAGCTTAGCGACTCCTATTCCCGAGCAGTACTTC
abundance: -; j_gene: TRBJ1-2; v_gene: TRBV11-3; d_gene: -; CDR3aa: CASSPGGAEIYGYTF; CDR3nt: TGTGCCAGCAGCCCGGGAGGGGCGGAGATTTATGGCTACACCTTC
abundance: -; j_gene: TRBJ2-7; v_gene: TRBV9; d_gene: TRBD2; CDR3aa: CASSGGSGNYEQYF; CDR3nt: TGTGCCAGCTCCGGTGGTAGCGGGAACTACGAGCAGTACTTC
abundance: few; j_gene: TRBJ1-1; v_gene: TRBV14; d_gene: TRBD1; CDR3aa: CASSRGQGDTEAFF; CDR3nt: TGTGCCAGCAGCCGAGGACAGGGGGACACTGAAGCTTTCTTT
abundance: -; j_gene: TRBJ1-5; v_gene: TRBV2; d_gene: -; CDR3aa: CASRWQGLNQPQHF; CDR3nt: TGTGCCAGCCGGTGGCAGGGCCTCAATCAGCCCCAGCATTTT
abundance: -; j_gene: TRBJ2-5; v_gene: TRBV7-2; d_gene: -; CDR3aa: CASSSYDRLGETQYF; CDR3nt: TGTGCCAGCAGCTCGTACGACAGGTTGGGAGAGACCCAGTACTTC
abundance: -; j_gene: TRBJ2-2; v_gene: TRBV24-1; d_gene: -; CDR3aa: CATSEQGSGELFF; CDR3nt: TGTGCCACCAGTGAGCAGGGGTCCGGGGAGCTGTTTTTT
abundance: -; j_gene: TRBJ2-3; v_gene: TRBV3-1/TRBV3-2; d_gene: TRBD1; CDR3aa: CASSRRQGARTDTQYF; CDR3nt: TGTGCCAGCAGCCGACGACAGGGGGCCAGAACAGATACGCAGTATTTT
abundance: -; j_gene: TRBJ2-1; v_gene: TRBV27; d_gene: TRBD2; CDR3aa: CASSLERGPYNEQFF; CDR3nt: TGTGCCAGCAGTTTGGAGCGGGGTCCTTACAATGAGCAGTTCTTC
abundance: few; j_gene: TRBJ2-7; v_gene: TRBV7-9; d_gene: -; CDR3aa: CASSPLSAFSTRVPYEQYF; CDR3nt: TGTGCCAGCAGCCCCCTCTCAGCGTTTTCCACGCGGGTCCCCTACGAGCAGTACTTC
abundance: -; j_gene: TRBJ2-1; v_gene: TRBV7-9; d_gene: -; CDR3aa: CASSLARQGWGNEQFF; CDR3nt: TGTGCCAGCAGCTTAGCGCGTCAGGGATGGGGCAATGAGCAGTTCTTC
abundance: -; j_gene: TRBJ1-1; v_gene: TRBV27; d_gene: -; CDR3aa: CASSLSRRGQGGGNTEAFF; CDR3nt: TGTGCCAGCAGTTTGAGCCGCCGCGGGCAGGGAGGGGGGAACACTGAAGCTTTCTTT